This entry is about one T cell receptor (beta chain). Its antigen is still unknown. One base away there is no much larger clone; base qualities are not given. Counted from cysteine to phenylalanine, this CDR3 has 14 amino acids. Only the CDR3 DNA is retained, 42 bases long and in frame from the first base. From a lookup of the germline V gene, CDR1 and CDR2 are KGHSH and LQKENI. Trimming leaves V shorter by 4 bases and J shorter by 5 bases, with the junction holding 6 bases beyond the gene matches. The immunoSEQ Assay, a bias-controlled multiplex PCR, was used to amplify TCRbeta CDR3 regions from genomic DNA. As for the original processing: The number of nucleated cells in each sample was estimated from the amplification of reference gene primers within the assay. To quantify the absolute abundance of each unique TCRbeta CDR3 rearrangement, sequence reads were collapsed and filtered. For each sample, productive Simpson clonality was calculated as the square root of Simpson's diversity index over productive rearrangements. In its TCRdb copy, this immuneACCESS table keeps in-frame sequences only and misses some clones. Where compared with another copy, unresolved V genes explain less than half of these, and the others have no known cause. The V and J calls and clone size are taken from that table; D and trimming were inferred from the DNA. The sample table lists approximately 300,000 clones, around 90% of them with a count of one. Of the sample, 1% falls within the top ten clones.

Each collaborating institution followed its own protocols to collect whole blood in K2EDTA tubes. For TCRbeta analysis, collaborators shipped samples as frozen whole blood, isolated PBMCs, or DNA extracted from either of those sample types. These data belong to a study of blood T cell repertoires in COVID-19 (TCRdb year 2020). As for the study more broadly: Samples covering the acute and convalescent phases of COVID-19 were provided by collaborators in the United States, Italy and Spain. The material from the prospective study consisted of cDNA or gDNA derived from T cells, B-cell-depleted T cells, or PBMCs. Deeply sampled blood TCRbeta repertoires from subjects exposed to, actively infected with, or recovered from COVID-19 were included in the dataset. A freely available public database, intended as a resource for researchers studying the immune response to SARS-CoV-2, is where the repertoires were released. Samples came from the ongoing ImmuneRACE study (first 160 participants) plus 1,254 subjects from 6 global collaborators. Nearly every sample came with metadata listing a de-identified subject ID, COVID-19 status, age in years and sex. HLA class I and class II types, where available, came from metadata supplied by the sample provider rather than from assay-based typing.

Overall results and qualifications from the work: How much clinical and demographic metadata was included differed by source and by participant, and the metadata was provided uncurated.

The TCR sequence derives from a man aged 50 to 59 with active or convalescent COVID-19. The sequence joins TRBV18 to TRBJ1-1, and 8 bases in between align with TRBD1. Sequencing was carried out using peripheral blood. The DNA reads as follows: TGTGCCAGCTCACGCACCGGGACAGGTACTGAAGCTTTCTTT. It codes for CASSRTGTGTEAFF.